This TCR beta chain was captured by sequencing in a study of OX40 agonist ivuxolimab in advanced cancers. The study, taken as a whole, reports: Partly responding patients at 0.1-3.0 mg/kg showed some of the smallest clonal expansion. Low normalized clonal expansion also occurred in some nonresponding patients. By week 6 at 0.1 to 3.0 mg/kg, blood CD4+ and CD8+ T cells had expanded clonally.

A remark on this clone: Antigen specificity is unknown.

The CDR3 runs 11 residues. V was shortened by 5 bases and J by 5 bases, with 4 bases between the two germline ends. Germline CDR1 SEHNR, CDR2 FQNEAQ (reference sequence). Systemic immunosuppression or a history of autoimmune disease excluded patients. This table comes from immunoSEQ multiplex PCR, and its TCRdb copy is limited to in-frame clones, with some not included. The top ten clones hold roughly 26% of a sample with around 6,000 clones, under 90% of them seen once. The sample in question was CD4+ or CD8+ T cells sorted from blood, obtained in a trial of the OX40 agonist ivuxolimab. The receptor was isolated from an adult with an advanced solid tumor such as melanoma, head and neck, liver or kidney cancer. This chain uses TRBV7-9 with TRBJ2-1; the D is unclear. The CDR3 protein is CASSLDNEQFF. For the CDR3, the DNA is TGTGCCAGCAGCCTCGACAATGAGCAGTTCTTC.